This record covers a single TCR beta chain. Its antigen is unidentified. The data are from a study of T cell responses to AZD1222 COVID-19 vaccine. Study at large: Second-dose recipients at about 4 or about 12 weeks were treated as one pooled group. Study-wide results and caveats: Spike regions recognized by vaccine-associated CD4 TCRs spanned the protein, led by 160-218 and 743-854. The study sampled repertoires only after the peak T cell response.

Repertoires were generated with immunoSEQ multiplex PCR, while TCRdb's copy carries only in-frame clones and drops some. The table lists approximately 190,000 clones, roughly 88% of them singletons. The material was peripheral blood, obtained on day 0 of AZD1222 vaccination. The source of this sequence is an adult in good health.

Here the CDR3 DNA reads TGTGCCAGCAGCTTAACCCAGGGGGGAGGGAACACTGAAGCTTTCTTT. Translated: CASSLTQGGGNTEAFF. This chain joins TRBV7-3 and TRBJ1-1; 7 bases fit TRBD1. With 0 bases clipped from V and 1 base from J, the junction kept 5 bases outside the gene matches. This CDR3 region has 16 residues. The V gene's germline CDR1 is SGHTA and CDR2 FQGTGA.